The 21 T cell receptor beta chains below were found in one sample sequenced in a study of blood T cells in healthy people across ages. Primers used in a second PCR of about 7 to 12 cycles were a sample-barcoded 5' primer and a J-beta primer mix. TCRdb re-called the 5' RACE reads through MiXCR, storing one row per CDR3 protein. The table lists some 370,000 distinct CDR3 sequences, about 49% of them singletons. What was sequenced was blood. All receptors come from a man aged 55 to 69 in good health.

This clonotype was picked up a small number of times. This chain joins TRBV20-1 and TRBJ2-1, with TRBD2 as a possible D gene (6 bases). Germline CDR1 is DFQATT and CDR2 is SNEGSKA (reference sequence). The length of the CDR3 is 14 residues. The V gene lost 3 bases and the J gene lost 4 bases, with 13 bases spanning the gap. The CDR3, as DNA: TGCAGTGCTAGGGCACTAGCTGAATACAATGAGCAGTTCTTC. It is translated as CSARALAEYNEQFF.

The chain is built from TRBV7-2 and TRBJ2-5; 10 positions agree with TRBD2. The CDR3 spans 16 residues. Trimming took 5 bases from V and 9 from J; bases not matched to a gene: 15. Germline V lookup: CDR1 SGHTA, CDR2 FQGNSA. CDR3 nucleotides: TGTGCCAGCAGCCCGTACCAGCGGGGGGGCTTTGGGGCCCAGTACTTC. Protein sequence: CASSPYQRGGFGAQYF.

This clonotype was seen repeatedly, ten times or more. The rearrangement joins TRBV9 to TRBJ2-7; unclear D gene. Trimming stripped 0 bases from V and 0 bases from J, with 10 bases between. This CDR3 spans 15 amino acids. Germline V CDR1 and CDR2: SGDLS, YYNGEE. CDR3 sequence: CASSVGAQSSYEQYF. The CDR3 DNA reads TGTGCCAGCAGCGTAGGAGCTCAAAGCTCCTACGAGCAGTACTTC.

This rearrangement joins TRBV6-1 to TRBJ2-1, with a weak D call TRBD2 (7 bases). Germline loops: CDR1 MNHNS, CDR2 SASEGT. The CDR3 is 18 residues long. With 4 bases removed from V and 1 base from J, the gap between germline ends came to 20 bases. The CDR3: CASSAGGGLALSYNEQFF. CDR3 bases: TGTGCCAGCAGTGCGGGGGGCGGCCTAGCGCTATCCTACAATGAGCAGTTCTTC.

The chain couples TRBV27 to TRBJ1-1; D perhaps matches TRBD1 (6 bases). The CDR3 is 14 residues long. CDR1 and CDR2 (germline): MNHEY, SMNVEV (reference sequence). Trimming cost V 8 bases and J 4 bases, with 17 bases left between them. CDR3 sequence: CASAGKGVGTEAFF. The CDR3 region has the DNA TGTGCCAGCGCTGGGAAGGGGGTGGGCACTGAAGCTTTCTTT.

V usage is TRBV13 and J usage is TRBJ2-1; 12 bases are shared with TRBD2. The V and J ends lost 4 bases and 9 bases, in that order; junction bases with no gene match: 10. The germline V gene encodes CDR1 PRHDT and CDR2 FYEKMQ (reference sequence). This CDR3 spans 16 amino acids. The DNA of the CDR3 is TGTGCCAGCAGCTCCCACCGGTCGGGACTAGCGGGTGAGCAGTTCTTC. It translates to CASSSHRSGLAGEQFF.

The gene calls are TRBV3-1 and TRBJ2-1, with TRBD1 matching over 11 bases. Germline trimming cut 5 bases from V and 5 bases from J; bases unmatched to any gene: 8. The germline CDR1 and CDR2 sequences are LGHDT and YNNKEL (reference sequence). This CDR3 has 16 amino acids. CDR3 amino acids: CASSSPRTGGHNEQFF. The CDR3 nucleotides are TGTGCCAGCAGCTCCCCGAGGACAGGGGGCCACAATGAGCAGTTCTTC.

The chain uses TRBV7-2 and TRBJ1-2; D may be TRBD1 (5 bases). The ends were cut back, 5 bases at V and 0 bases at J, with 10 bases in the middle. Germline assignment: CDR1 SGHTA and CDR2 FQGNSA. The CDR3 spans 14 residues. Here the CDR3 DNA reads TGTGCCAGCAGCGGCCAGACAGCTAACTATGGCTACACCTTC. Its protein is CASSGQTANYGYTF.

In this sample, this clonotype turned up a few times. CDR3 in DNA: TGTGCCAGCAGCCCGATTGGGGTTTCAGCCAAAAACATTCAGTACTTC. It codes for CASSPIGVSAKNIQYF. The rearrangement uses TRBV7-2 and TRBJ2-4, with no clear D. Germline V gives CDR1 SGHTA, CDR2 FQGNSA. Trimming removed 5 bases at V and 0 bases at J, with 14 bases between. The CDR3 length is 16 residues.

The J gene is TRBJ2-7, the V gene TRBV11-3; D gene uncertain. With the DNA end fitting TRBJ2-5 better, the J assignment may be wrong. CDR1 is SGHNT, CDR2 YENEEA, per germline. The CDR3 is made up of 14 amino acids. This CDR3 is CASSLGRGSETQYF. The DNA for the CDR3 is TGTGCCAGCAGCTTAGGACGTGGTTCGGAGACCCAGTACTTC.

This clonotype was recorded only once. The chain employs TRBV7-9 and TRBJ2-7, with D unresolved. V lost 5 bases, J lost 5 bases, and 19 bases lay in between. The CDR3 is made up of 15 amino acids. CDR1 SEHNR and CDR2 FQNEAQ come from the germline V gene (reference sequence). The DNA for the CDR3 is TGTGCCAGCAGCCCCAGGCAGGCCACCTGGGACGAGCAGTACTTC. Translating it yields CASSPRQATWDEQYF.

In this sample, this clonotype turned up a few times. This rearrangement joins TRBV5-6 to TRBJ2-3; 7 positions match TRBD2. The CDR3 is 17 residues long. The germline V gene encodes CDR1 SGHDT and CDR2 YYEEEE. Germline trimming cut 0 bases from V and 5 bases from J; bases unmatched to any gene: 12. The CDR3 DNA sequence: TGTGCCAGCAGCTTGGCAGGGCGGCTAGCGGAGGAAGATACGCAGTATTTT. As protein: CASSLAGRLAEEDTQYF.

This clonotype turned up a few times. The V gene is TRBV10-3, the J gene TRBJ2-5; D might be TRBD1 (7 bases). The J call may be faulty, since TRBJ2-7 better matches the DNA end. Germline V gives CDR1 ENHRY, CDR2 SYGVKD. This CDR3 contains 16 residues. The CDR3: CAISGVVEGGGDEQYF. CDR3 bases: TGTGCCATCAGTGGCGTCGTAGAAGGAGGGGGCGACGAGCAGTACTTC.

CDR3 protein: CASRGTYEQYF. CDR3 sequence (DNA): TGTGCCAGCAGGGGAACCTACGAGCAGTACTTC. The genes are TRBV6-1 and TRBJ2-7; D unresolved. This CDR3 region has 11 residues. Looked up from germline, CDR1 is MNHNS and CDR2 is SASEGT. Trimming shortened V by 6 bases and J by 2 bases, and 5 bases separated the two germline ends.

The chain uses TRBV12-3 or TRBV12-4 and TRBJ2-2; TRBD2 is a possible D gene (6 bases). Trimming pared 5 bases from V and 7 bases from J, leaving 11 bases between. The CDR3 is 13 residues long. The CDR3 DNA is TGTGCCAGCAGTGTCCGGGGGATCGGGGAGCTGTTTTTT. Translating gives CASSVRGIGELFF.

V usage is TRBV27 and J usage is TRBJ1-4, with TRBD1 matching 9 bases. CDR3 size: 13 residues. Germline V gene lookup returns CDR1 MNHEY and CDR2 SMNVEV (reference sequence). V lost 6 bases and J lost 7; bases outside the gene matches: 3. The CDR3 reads CASRRQGGEKLFF. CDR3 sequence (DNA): TGTGCCAGCAGGAGACAGGGGGGTGAAAAACTGTTTTTT.

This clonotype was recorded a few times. The CDR3 sequence: CASSLERFDRGYQETQYF. The CDR3 nucleotides are TGTGCCAGCAGCTTGGAGAGATTCGACAGGGGCTACCAAGAGACCCAGTACTTC. The rearrangement uses TRBV11-3 and TRBJ2-5, with 8 bases aligning to TRBD1. V lost 3 bases, J lost 0 bases, and 12 bases stayed unmatched. The germline CDR1 and CDR2 sequences are SGHNT and YENEEA. This CDR3 comprises 18 residues.

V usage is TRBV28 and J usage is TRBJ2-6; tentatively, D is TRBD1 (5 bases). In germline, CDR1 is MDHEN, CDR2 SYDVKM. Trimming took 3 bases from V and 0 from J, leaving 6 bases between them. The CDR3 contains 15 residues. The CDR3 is CASSLTASGANVLTF. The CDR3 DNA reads TGTGCCAGCAGTTTGACAGCCTCTGGGGCCAACGTCCTGACTTTC.

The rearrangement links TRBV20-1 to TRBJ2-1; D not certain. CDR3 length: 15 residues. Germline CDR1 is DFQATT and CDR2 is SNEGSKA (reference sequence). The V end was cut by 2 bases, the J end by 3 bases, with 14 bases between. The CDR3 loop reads CSARPGSTFYNEQFF. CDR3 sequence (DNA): TGCAGTGCTAGACCGGGTTCCACATTCTACAATGAGCAGTTCTTC.

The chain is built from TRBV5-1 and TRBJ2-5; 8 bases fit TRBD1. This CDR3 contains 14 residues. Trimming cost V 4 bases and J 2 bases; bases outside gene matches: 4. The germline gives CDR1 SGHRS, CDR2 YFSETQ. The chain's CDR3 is CASSPRTGQETQYF. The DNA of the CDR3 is TGCGCCAGCAGCCCTCGGACAGGGCAAGAGACCCAGTACTTC.

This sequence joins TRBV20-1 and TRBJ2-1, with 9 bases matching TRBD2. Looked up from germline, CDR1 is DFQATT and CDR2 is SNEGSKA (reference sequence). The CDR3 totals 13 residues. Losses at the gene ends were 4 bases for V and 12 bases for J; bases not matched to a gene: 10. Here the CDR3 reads CSATDRAGGGQFF. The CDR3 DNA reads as TGCAGTGCTACTGACAGAGCGGGAGGCGGGCAGTTCTTC.